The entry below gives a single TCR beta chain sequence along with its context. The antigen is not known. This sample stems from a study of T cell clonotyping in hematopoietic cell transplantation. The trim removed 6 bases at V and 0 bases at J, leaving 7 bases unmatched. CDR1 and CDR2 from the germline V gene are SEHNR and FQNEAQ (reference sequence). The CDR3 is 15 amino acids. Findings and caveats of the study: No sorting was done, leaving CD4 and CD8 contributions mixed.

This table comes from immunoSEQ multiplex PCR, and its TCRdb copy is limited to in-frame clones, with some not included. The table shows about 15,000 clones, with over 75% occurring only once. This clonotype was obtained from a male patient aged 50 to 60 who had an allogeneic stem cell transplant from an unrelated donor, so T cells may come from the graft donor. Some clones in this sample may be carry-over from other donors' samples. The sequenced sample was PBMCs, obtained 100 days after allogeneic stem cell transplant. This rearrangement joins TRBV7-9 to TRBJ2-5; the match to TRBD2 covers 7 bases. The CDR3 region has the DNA TGTGCCAGCAGAAAATGGGCGGGGGACCAAGAGACCCAGTACTTC. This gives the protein CASRKWAGDQETQYF.